These 3 T cell receptor beta chains came from one sample sequenced in a study of identical twins. In TCRdb, the 5' RACE reads were re-called with MiXCR into one record per CDR3 protein. In the table there are some 590,000 distinct CDR3 sequences, roughly 9.9% of which are singletons. The sample was also linked to a second study, of yellow fever vaccine responses in identical twins.

The source material was PBMCs. The receptors shown here come from a woman aged 18-30 years in good health.

This chain links TRBV5-6 with TRBJ2-1; TRBD2 aligns across 10 bases. The CDR3 contains 16 residues. Germline CDR1 reads SGHDT; CDR2 reads YYEEEE. V trimming: 4 bases; J trimming: 5 bases; junction bases outside the gene matches: 9. The CDR3 protein is CASSLYLAGVHNEQFF. CDR3 bases: TGTGCCAGCAGCCTCTATCTAGCGGGGGTTCACAATGAGCAGTTCTTC.

This clonotype was observed a handful of times. The chain couples TRBV4-3 to TRBJ2-7; D possibly corresponds to TRBD1 (5 bases). This CDR3 has 16 amino acids. Germline V gene sequence: CDR1 LGHNA, CDR2 YSLEER. The V gene lost 4 bases and the J gene lost 4 bases, with 20 bases spanning the gap. CDR3 nucleotides: TGCGCCAGCAGCCTGCAAATGACAGCCGAAGTTTACGAGCAGTACTTC. This gives the protein CASSLQMTAEVYEQYF.

This clonotype has a handful of counts. The CDR3 loop is CASSLGAQRGAEQFF. CDR3 DNA: TGTGCCAGCAGTTTAGGGGCGCAGCGGGGGGCCGAGCAGTTCTTC. The genes are TRBV27 and TRBJ2-1, with 9 bases matching TRBD2. The V and J ends lost 2 bases and 10 bases, in that order; junction bases with no gene match: 9. Germline V gene data show CDR1 as MNHEY and CDR2 as SMNVEV (reference sequence). The CDR3 is 15 amino acids.